Each of the 26 T cell receptor beta chains below was sequenced from the same sample in a study of blood T cell repertoires in COVID-19. Produced via immunoSEQ multiplex PCR; TCRdb's table is partial and in-frame only. The sample lists 230,000 or so clones; 70% to 90% were seen once. The sequencing input was PBMCs or T cells enriched from blood (not recorded which). The source of these receptors is a woman aged 50 to 60 with acute COVID-19.

The chain recombines TRBV2 with TRBJ1-2; D perhaps matches TRBD1 (5 bases). The V and J ends lost 4 bases and 4 bases respectively, with 13 bases between them. The CDR3 sequence is 14 residues long. In germline, CDR1 is SNHLY, CDR2 FYNNEI. In DNA form, the CDR3 reads TGTGCCAGCAGTGTGTCGGGGGGAGGCTATGGCTACACCTTC. Its translation is CASSVSGGGYGYTF.

The genes are TRBV18 and TRBJ2-7; 7 nucleotides match TRBD2. This CDR3 is built from 15 residues. J gave up 4 bases and V 3 bases, and 9 bases lay outside the gene matches. Germline assignment: CDR1 KGHSH and CDR2 LQKENI. The CDR3 region has the DNA TGTGCCAGCTCACCTCCGGGGAGGGTGGGTTACGAGCAGTACTTC. Its protein product is CASSPPGRVGYEQYF.

J is TRBJ2-1 and V is TRBV7-3; 8 bases are a match to TRBD2. Germline V gene sequence: CDR1 SGHTA, CDR2 FQGTGA. V trimming: 1 base; J trimming: 6 bases; junction bases outside the gene matches: 8. The length of the CDR3 is 16 residues. CDR3 DNA: TGTGCCAGCAGCTTAATCGTAAGCGGGAGTTCCAATGAGCAGTTCTTC. It encodes CASSLIVSGSSNEQFF.

J is TRBJ1-2 and V is TRBV9; D is uncertain. The CDR3 spans 12 residues. Trimming took off 0 bases at V and 5 bases at J, with 5 bases between the two ends. Germline loops: CDR1 SGDLS, CDR2 YYNGEE. CDR3 DNA sequence: TGTGCCAGCAGCGTAGGAACTTATGGCTACACCTTC. This encodes CASSVGTYGYTF.

This clone was found once. V and J are TRBV5-1 and TRBJ1-3, with a weak D call TRBD1 (5 bases). The CDR3 runs 16 residues. Trimming left V 2 bases short and J 0 bases short, with 12 bases between. Germline CDR1 reads SGHRS; CDR2 reads YFSETQ. The CDR3 sequence: CASSFNGGSSGNTIYF. The DNA for the CDR3 is TGCGCCAGCAGCTTTAATGGGGGGAGCTCTGGAAACACCATATATTTT.

The chain employs TRBV9 and TRBJ1-2, with unresolved D. Trimming cost V 0 bases and J 4 bases, with 13 bases left between them. This CDR3 spans 15 amino acids. The germline gives CDR1 SGDLS, CDR2 YYNGEE. The CDR3 reads CASSVAAGNSYGYTF. The CDR3 nucleotides read TGTGCCAGCAGCGTAGCGGCGGGGAATAGCTATGGCTACACCTTC.

This clone was detected many times. This chain joins TRBV18 and TRBJ2-1, with D possibly being TRBD1 (6 bases). Looked up from germline, CDR1 is KGHSH and CDR2 is LQKENI. Deletions cut 0 bases from V and 5 bases from J, with 8 bases between. There are 14 residues in the CDR3. The CDR3 DNA follows: TGTGCCAGCTCACCACCTACAGGGAACAATGAGCAGTTCTTC. Its protein product is CASSPPTGNNEQFF.

The chain's CDR3 is CASSDLAGGGEQYF. CDR3 DNA: TGTGCCAGCAGCGATTTGGCGGGAGGAGGAGAGCAGTACTTC. The chain uses TRBV3-1 (or the pseudogene TRBV3-2) and TRBJ2-7; 8 bases map to TRBD2. CDR1 is LGHDT and CDR2 is YNNKEL in the germline V gene (reference sequence). V gave up 5 bases and J gave up 7 bases; unmatched junction bases: 10. The CDR3 consists of 14 residues.

The chain recombines TRBV9 with TRBJ2-5; 8 bases line up with TRBD2. This CDR3 contains 15 residues. Trimming cost V 0 bases and J 1 base; bases outside gene matches: 2. Germline values: CDR1 SGDLS, CDR2 YYNGEE. In DNA form, the CDR3 reads TGTGCCAGCAGCGTAGGGACTAGCTCCCAAGAGACCCAGTACTTC. Amino acids: CASSVGTSSQETQYF. The variable domain in full, with the rest retrieved from reference TRBV9 and TRBJ2-5, is DSGVTQTPKHLITATGQRVTLRCSPRSGDLSVYWYQQSLDQGLQFLIQYYNGEERAKGNILERFSAQQFPDLHSELNLSSLELGDSALYFCASSVGTSSQETQYFGPGTRLLVL.

CDR3 residues: CASSEDRTNEKLFF. DNA for the CDR3: TGTGCCAGCAGTGAAGACAGGACTAATGAAAAACTGTTTTTT. V gene TRBV6-1 combines with J gene TRBJ1-4, with D possibly being TRBD1 (5 bases). Trimming shortened V by 1 base and J by 2 bases, and 5 bases separated the two germline ends. The CDR3 consists of 14 residues. Germline V gene sequence: CDR1 MNHNS, CDR2 SASEGT.

About this clone itself: Mismatch with germline at one junction end may stem from a read error. As DNA, the CDR3 is TGTGCTAGCAGCCAGGGGCTAGCCAACGTCCTGACTTTC. Encoded protein: CASSQGLANVLTF. The rearrangement links TRBV14 to TRBJ2-6; D perhaps matches TRBD1 (6 bases). CDR3 length: 13 amino acids. The germline gives CDR1 SGHDN, CDR2 FVKESK. Filled out from reference TRBV14 and TRBJ2-6, the complete variable domain reads EAGVTQFPSHSVIEKGQTVTLRCDPISGHDNLYWYRRVMGKEIKFLLHFVKESKQDESGMPNNRFLAERTGGTYSTLKVQPAELEDSGVYFCASSQGLANVLTFGAGSRLTVL.

The V gene is TRBV15, the J gene TRBJ1-3, with 7 nucleotides matching TRBD1. The CDR3 consists of 15 residues. The V gene's germline CDR1 is LNHNV and CDR2 YYDKDF (reference sequence). V was clipped by 0 bases and J by 11 bases; unmatched bases: 10. CDR3 sequence (DNA): TGTGCCACCAGCAGAGATCCTGGGACAGTGGAACCCATATATTTT. Protein: CATSRDPGTVEPIYF.

This sequence joins TRBV5-1 and TRBJ2-2; TRBD2 might be the D (6 bases). V lost 5 bases and J lost 6, with 14 bases in between. Germline V gives CDR1 SGHRS, CDR2 YFSETQ. CDR3 length: 14 amino acids. The DNA of the CDR3 is TGCGCCAGCAGGGCGGAGGGGAGTGCCGGGGAGCTGTTTTTT. Its protein product is CASRAEGSAGELFF.

The chain joins TRBV7-6 to TRBJ2-3, with 11 bases fitting TRBD2. This CDR3 is built from 16 residues. V gave up 3 bases and J gave up 6 bases; unmatched junction bases: 8. Germline V gene sequence: CDR1 SGHVS, CDR2 FNYEAQ. CDR3 residues: CASSFSGRGVTDTQYF. The CDR3 DNA reads TGTGCCAGCAGCTTTAGCGGGAGGGGGGTTACGGATACGCAGTATTTT.

This clone was observed once. The V call is TRBV28, the J call TRBJ1-1; D is possibly TRBD1 (5 bases). Per the germline V gene, CDR1 is MDHEN and CDR2 is SYDVKM. The CDR3 covers 16 residues. Trimming removed 3 bases at V and 0 bases at J, with 14 bases between. For the CDR3, the DNA is TGTGCCAGCAGTTTCAGCCCCACGGACATGAACACTGAAGCTTTCTTT. Amino acids: CASSFSPTDMNTEAFF.

The chain has TRBV5-1 and TRBJ1-1; 7 nucleotides agree with TRBD1. CDR1 and CDR2 from the germline V gene are SGHRS and YFSETQ. V shed 5 bases, J shed 0 bases, and the junction held 10 bases outside the gene matches. The CDR3 sequence is 16 residues long. CDR3 region: CASRRTGLLMNTEAFF. CDR3 sequence (DNA): TGCGCCAGCAGAAGGACAGGCCTCCTCATGAACACTGAAGCTTTCTTT. The full variable domain, in which reference TRBV5-1 and TRBJ1-1 provide the parts outside the CDR3, is KAGVTQTPRYLIKTRGQQVTLSCSPISGHRSVSWYQQTPGQGLQFLFEYFSETQRNKGNFPGRFSGRQFSNSRSEMNVSTLELGDSALYLCASRRTGLLMNTEAFFGQGTRLTVV.

The chain couples TRBV7-9 to TRBJ1-1; D remains ambiguous. The CDR3 runs 13 residues. V was trimmed by 2 bases and J by 1 base, leaving 5 bases between them. Germline V gene lookup returns CDR1 SEHNR and CDR2 FQNEAQ (reference sequence). CDR3 amino acids: CASSLYKNTEAFF. In nucleotides, the CDR3 is TGTGCCAGCAGCTTATACAAGAACACTGAAGCTTTCTTT.

The rearrangement uses TRBV18 and TRBJ1-1; 7 nucleotides line up with TRBD1. CDR3 length: 16 amino acids. The ends lost 3 bases at V and 3 bases at J; junction bases unmatched: 10. From germline, CDR1 is KGHSH and CDR2 LQKENI. The CDR3 sequence is CASSPGQPSQDTEAFF. CDR3 in DNA: TGTGCCAGCTCACCGGGACAGCCCTCTCAGGACACTGAAGCTTTCTTT.

The chain links TRBV27 to TRBJ2-1, with a weak D call TRBD1 (6 bases). The CDR3 sequence is 15 residues long. Trimming left V 3 bases short and J 2 bases short, with 11 bases between. Germline V gene data show CDR1 as MNHEY and CDR2 as SMNVEV (reference sequence). CDR3 loop: CASSLRGSPYNEQFF. The CDR3 DNA reads TGTGCCAGCAGTTTGAGGGGGAGCCCCTACAATGAGCAGTTCTTC.

V and J are TRBV9 and TRBJ1-2; TRBD1 might be the D (5 bases). This CDR3 spans 13 amino acids. Looked up from germline, CDR1 is SGDLS and CDR2 is YYNGEE. Trimming took 4 bases from V and 5 from J, leaving 12 bases between them. The CDR3 bases are TGTGCCAGCAGCCCCGACAGAACATATGGCTACACCTTC. The encoded protein is CASSPDRTYGYTF.

CDR3 DNA sequence: TGTGCCAGCAGCTTGAGTTGGGAGGGCCACATCAATGAGCAGTTCTTC. It encodes CASSLSWEGHINEQFF. V gene TRBV5-5 combines with J gene TRBJ2-1, with 7 nucleotides matching TRBD2. This CDR3 contains 16 residues. V lost 1 base, J lost 6 bases, and 10 bases stayed unmatched. Germline V lookup: CDR1 SGHKS, CDR2 YYEKEE (reference sequence).

This clone was seen a handful of times. This chain links TRBV7-6 with TRBJ1-6, with D possibly being TRBD1 (5 bases). The CDR3 has 16 amino acids. Germline V gene lookup returns CDR1 SGHVS and CDR2 FNYEAQ. With 5 bases removed from V and 6 bases from J, the gap between germline ends came to 17 bases. The CDR3 reads CASSAHVGHLNSPLHF. DNA of the CDR3: TGTGCCAGCAGCGCCCACGTAGGACACCTTAATTCACCCCTCCACTTT.

The genes are TRBV2 and TRBJ1-1, with 7 bases fitting TRBD1. Germline loops: CDR1 SNHLY, CDR2 FYNNEI. V dropped 4 bases and J dropped 0; count of bases not matched to a gene: 11. The CDR3 length is 17 residues. CDR3 bases: TGTGCCAGCAGTGCCCTGCCAGGGGGGCCCTTGAACACTGAAGCTTTCTTT. Its translation: CASSALPGGPLNTEAFF.

This clone appeared many times. V gene TRBV4-3 combines with J gene TRBJ1-2; 10 bases match TRBD1. V lost 6 bases, J lost 6 bases, and 16 bases stayed unmatched. The CDR3 totals 17 residues. Germline V CDR1 and CDR2: LGHNA, YSLEER. CDR3 amino acids: CASSPQSRGQGSHGYTF. CDR3 sequence (DNA): TGCGCCAGCAGTCCCCAAAGTAGGGGACAGGGGTCCCATGGCTACACCTTC.

The chain joins TRBV27 to TRBJ2-2, with D uncertain. CDR1 and CDR2 from the germline V gene are MNHEY and SMNVEV (reference sequence). The CDR3 covers 16 residues. Trimming stripped 1 base from V and 3 bases from J, with 12 bases between. In DNA, the CDR3 is TGTGCCAGCAGTTTATTATCCCGTTCCGACACCGGGGAGCTGTTTTTT. Protein product: CASSLLSRSDTGELFF.

This chain joins TRBV13 and TRBJ2-1, with 8 nucleotides matching TRBD2. The CDR3 covers 19 residues. CDR1 PRHDT and CDR2 FYEKMQ come from the germline V gene (reference sequence). Trimming removed 4 bases from V and 5 bases from J; junction bases left unmatched: 19. Here the CDR3 DNA reads TGTGCCAGCAGCTCCTCAACTACGTGGGCGGGAGGTCACAACAATGAGCAGTTCTTC. This translates into CASSSSTTWAGGHNNEQFF. The entire variable domain, with the rest obtained from reference TRBV13 and TRBJ2-1, is as follows: AAGVIQSPRHLIKEKRETATLKCYPIPRHDTVYWYQQGPGQDPQFLISFYEKMQSDKGSIPDRFSAQQFSDYHSELNMSSLELGDSALYFCASSSSTTWAGGHNNEQFFGPGTRLTVL.